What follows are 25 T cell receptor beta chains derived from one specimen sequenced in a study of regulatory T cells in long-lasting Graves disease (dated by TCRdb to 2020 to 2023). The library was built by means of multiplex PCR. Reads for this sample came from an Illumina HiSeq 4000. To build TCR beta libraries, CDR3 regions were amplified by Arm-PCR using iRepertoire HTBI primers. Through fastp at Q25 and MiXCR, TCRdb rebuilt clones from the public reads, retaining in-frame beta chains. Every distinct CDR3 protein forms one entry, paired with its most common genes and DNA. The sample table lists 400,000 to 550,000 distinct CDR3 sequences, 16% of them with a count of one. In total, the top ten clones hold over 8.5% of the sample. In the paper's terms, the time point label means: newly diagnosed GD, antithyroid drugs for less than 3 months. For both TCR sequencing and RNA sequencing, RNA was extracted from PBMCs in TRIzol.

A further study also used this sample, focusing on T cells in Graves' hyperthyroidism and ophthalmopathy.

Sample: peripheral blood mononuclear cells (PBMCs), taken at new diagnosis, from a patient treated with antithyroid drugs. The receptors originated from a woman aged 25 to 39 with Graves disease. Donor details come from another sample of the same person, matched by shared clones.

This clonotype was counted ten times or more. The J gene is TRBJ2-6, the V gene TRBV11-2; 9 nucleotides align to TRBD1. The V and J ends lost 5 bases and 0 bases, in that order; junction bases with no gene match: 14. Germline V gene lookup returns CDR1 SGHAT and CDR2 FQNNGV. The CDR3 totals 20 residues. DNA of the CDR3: TGTGCCAGCAGCCACCGACCTGACAGGGGGGGCTACTCTGGGGCCAACGTCCTGACTTTC. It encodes CASSHRPDRGGYSGANVLTF. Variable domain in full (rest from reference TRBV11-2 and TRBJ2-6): EAGVAQSPRYKIIEKRQSVAFWCNPISGHATLYWYQQILGQGPKLLIQFQNNGVVDDSQLPKDRFSAERLKGVDSTLKIQPAKLEDSAVYLCASSHRPDRGGYSGANVLTFGAGSRLTVL.

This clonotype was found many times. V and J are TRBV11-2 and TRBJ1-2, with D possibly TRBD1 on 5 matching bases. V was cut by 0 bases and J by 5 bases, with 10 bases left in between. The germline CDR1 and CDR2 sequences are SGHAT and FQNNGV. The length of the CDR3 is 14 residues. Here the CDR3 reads CASSLDRQSYGYTF. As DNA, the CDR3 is TGTGCCAGCAGCTTAGATCGACAGAGTTATGGCTACACCTTC. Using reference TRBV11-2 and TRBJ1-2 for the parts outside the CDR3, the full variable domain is EAGVAQSPRYKIIEKRQSVAFWCNPISGHATLYWYQQILGQGPKLLIQFQNNGVVDDSQLPKDRFSAERLKGVDSTLKIQPAKLEDSAVYLCASSLDRQSYGYTFGSGTRLTVV.

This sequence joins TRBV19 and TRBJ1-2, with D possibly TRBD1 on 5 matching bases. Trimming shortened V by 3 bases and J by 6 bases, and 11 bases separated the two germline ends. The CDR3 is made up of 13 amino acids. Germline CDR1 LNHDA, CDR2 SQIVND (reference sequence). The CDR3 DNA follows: TGTGCCAGTAGTATGGGCAGGGCGGATGGCTACACCTTC. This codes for CASSMGRADGYTF.

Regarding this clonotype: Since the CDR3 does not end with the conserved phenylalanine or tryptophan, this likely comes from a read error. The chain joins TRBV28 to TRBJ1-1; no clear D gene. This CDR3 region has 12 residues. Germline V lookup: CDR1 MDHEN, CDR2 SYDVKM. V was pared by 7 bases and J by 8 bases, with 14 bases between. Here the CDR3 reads CASNGDPGEAFL. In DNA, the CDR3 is TGTGCCAGCAACGGAGACCCGGGGGAAGCTTTCCTT.

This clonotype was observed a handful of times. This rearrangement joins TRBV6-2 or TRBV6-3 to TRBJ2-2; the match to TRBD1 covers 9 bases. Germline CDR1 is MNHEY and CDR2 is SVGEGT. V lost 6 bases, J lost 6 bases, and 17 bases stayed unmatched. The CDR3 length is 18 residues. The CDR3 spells CASSPIGWRDRAPGELFF. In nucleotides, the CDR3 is TGTGCCAGCAGCCCAATAGGTTGGCGGGACAGGGCCCCCGGGGAGCTGTTTTTT.

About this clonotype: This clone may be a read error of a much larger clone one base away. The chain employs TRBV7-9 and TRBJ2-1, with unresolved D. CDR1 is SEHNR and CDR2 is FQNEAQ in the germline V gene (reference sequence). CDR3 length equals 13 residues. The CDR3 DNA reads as TGTGCCAGCACCGTACCTTTAGGCAATGAGCAGTCCTTC. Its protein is CASTVPLGNEQSF.

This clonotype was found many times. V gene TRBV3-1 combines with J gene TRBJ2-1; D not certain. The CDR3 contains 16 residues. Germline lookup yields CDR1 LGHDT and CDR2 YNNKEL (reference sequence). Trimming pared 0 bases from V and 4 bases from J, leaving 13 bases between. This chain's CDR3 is CASSQDAGRIYNEQFF. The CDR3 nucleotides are TGTGCCAGCAGCCAAGACGCAGGCAGGATATACAATGAGCAGTTCTTC.

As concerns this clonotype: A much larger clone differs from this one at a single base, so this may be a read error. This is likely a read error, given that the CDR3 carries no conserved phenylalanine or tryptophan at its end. Here the CDR3 DNA reads TGTGCCACCAGGGGAGATGGGTCCTACAATGAGCAGTTCCTC. This gives the protein CATRGDGSYNEQFL. The chain recombines TRBV6-2 or TRBV6-3 with TRBJ2-1; weak D call: TRBD1 (6 bases). The CDR3 totals 14 residues. Germline values: CDR1 MNHEY, CDR2 SVGEGT. Deletions cut 10 bases from V and 1 base from J, with 14 bases between.

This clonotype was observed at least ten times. Here the CDR3 reads CAISDPAGDTEAFF. The CDR3 DNA sequence: TGTGCCATCAGTGACCCGGCGGGGGACACTGAAGCTTTCTTT. The genes are TRBV10-3 and TRBJ1-1, with D possibly matching TRBD1 (5 bases). The CDR3 runs to 14 residues. Germline V gene data show CDR1 as ENHRY and CDR2 as SYGVKD. Trimming cost V 3 bases and J 3 bases, with 11 bases left between them.

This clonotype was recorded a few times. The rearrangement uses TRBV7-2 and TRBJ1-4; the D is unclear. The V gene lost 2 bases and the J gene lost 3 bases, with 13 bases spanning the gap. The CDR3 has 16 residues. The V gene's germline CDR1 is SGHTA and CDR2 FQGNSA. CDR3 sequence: CASSLSWAAPNEKLFF. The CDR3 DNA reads TGTGCCAGCAGCTTATCGTGGGCAGCCCCTAATGAAAAACTGTTTTTT.

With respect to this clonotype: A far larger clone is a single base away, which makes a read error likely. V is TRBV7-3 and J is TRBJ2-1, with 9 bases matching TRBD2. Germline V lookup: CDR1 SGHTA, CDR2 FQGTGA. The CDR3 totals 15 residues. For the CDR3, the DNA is TGTGTCAGCAGCCTTAGCGGGAGCCCCTACAATGAGCAGTTCTTC. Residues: CVSSLSGSPYNEQFF.

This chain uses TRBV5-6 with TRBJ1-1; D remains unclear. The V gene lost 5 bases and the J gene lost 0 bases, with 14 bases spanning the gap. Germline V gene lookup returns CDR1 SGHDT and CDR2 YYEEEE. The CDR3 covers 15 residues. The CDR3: CASRLNGPLNTEAFF. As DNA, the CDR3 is TGTGCCAGCAGACTTAATGGGCCCTTGAACACTGAAGCTTTCTTT.

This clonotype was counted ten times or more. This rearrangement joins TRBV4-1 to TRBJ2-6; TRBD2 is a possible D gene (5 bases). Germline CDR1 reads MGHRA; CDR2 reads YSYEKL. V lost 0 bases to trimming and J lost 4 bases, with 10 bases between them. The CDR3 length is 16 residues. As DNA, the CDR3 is TGCGCCAGCAGCCAAGATTCGGGGTACGGGGCCAACGTCCTGACTTTC. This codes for CASSQDSGYGANVLTF.

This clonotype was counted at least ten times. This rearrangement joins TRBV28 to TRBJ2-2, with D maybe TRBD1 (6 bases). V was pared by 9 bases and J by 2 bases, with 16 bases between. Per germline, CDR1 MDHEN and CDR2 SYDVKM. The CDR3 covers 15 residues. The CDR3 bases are TGTGCCAGTCTCACCGGGACACCAAACACCGGGGAGCTGTTTTTT. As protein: CASLTGTPNTGELFF.

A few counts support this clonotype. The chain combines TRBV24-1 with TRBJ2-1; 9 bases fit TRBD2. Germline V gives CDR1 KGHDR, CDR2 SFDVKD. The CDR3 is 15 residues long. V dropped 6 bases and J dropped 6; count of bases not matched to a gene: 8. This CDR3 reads CATSRTGLALNEQFF. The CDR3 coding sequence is TGTGCCACCAGTAGGACGGGACTAGCACTCAATGAGCAGTTCTTC.

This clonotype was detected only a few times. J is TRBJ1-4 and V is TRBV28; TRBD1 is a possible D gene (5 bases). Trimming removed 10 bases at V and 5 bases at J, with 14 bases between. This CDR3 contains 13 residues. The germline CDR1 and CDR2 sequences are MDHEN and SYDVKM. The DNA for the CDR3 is TGTGCCATCCGTGGGGCCCAGAATGAAAAACTGTTTTTT. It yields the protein CAIRGAQNEKLFF. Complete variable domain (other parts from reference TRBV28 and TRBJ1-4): DVKVTQSSRYLVKRTGEKVFLECVQDMDHENMFWYRQDPGLGLRLIYFSYDVKMKEKGDIPEGYSVSREKKERFSLILESASTNQTSMYLCAIRGAQNEKLFFGSGTQLSVL.

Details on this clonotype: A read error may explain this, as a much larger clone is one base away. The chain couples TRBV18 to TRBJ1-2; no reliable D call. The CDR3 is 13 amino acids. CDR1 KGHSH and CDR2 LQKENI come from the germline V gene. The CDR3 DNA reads TGTGCCAGCTCTGCGGCCGGGGTAAATGGCTACAACTTC. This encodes CASSAAGVNGYNF.

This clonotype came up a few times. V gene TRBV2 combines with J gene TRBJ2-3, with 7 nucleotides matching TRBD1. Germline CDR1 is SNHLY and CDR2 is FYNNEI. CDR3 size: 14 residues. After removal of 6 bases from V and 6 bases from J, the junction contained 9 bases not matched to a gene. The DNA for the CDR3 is TGTGCCAGCAGAGACAGGGAAGGCCCCGATACGCAGTATTTT. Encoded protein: CASRDREGPDTQYF.

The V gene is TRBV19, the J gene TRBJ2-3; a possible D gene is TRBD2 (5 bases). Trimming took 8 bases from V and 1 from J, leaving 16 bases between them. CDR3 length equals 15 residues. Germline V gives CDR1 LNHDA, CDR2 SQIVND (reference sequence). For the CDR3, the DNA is TGTGCCAGTGCTCAGGAGGACCTAGGCACAGATACGCAGTATTTT. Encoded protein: CASAQEDLGTDTQYF.

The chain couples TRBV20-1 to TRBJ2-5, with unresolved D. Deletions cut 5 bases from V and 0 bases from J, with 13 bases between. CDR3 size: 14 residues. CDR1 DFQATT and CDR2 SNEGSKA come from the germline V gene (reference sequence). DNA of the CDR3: TGCAGTGCTGGCCCGCCCGGGCACCAAGAGACCCAGTACTTC. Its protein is CSAGPPGHQETQYF.

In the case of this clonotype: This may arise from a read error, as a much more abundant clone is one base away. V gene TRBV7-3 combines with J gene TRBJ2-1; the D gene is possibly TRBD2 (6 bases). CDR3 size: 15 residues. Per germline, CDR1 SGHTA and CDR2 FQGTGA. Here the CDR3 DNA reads TGCGCCAGCAGCCCAGTCGGGACTGCTTACAATGAGCAGTTCTTC. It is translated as CASSPVGTAYNEQFF.

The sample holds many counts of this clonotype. CDR3 region: CASSLFWGGDGYEQYF. CDR3 bases: TGTGCCAGCAGTTTATTTTGGGGCGGAGACGGATACGAGCAGTACTTC. The V and J genes are TRBV28 and TRBJ2-7; D possibly corresponds to TRBD1 (5 bases). Trimming took off 1 base at V and 4 bases at J, with 17 bases between the two ends. In germline, CDR1 is MDHEN, CDR2 SYDVKM. This CDR3 contains 16 residues.

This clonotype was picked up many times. The chain's CDR3 is CASSQGLAELYEQYF. The CDR3 bases are TGTGCCAGCAGCCAAGGACTAGCGGAGCTCTACGAGCAGTACTTC. The chain joins TRBV11-2 to TRBJ2-7, with TRBD2 identical over 10 bases. The germline V gene encodes CDR1 SGHAT and CDR2 FQNNGV. J was trimmed by 3 bases and V by 5 bases; bases with no gene match: 7. The CDR3 is 15 residues long. The whole variable domain, remainder taken from reference TRBV11-2 and TRBJ2-7, is EAGVAQSPRYKIIEKRQSVAFWCNPISGHATLYWYQQILGQGPKLLIQFQNNGVVDDSQLPKDRFSAERLKGVDSTLKIQPAKLEDSAVYLCASSQGLAELYEQYFGPGTRLTVT.

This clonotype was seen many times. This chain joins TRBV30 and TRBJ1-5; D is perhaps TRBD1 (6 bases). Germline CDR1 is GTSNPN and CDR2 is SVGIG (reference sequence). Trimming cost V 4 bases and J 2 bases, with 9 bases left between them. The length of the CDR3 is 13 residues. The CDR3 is CAWNRDGNQPQHF. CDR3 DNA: TGTGCCTGGAACAGGGATGGCAATCAGCCCCAGCATTTT.

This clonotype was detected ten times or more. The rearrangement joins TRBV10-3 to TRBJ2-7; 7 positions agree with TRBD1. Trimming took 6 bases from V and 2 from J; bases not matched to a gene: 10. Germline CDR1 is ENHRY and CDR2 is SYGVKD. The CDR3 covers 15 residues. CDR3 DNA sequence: TGTGCCATCAGCGAACCCGGACAGGACCCCTACGAGCAGTACTTC. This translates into CAISEPGQDPYEQYF.